The 23 T cell receptor beta chains given below trace back to one sample, sequenced in a study of blood T cell repertoires in COVID-19. Data came from immunoSEQ multiplex PCR; TCRdb stores just in-frame clones and leaves some out. The sample carries 60,000 to 85,000 clones, 90% recorded once. The source material was peripheral blood. The receptors derive from a man in his fifties with acute or convalescent COVID-19.

CDR3 in amino acids: CSVEDVRASYGYTF. CDR3 nucleotide sequence: TGCAGCGTTGAAGATGTCAGGGCGAGCTATGGCTACACCTTC. The chain uses TRBV29-1 and TRBJ1-2; TRBD1 might be the D (5 bases). CDR3 length: 14 amino acids. The ends were cut back, 0 bases at V and 4 bases at J, with 12 bases in the middle. Germline loops: CDR1 SQVTM, CDR2 ANQGSEA.

CDR3 amino acids: CASSLVGSDTQYF. The CDR3 DNA is TGTGCCAGCAGTTTGGTCGGGTCAGATACGCAGTATTTT. J is TRBJ2-3 and V is TRBV28; D unresolved. Germline-derived CDR1 and CDR2 are MDHEN and SYDVKM. This CDR3 is 13 amino acids long. V was shortened by 3 bases and J by 4 bases, with 8 bases between the two germline ends.

The J gene is TRBJ2-7, the V gene TRBV7-9, with 11 bases matching TRBD1. Germline trimming cut 5 bases from V and 4 bases from J; bases unmatched to any gene: 7. This CDR3 has 15 amino acids. Germline-derived CDR1 and CDR2 are SEHNR and FQNEAQ (reference sequence). CDR3 sequence reads: CASSTGTGGLYEQYF. CDR3 bases: TGTGCCAGCAGCACCGGGACAGGGGGGTTATACGAGCAGTACTTC.

This sequence joins TRBV29-1 and TRBJ2-4; 10 bases agree with TRBD1. J gave up 8 bases and V 7 bases, and 5 bases lay outside the gene matches. The CDR3 totals 12 residues. CDR1 and CDR2 (germline): SQVTM, ANQGSEA. DNA of the CDR3: TGCAGCGCTGGACAGGGGGGAGACATTCAGTACTTC. Translated: CSAGQGGDIQYF.

This clone showed up just a few times. The chain's CDR3 is CASSQVQGYGYTF. CDR3 nucleotide sequence: TGCGCCAGCAGCCAAGTTCAGGGATATGGCTACACCTTC. This chain joins TRBV4-3 and TRBJ1-2; D might be TRBD1 (5 bases). The CDR3 runs 13 residues. Trimming removed 1 base from V and 5 bases from J, with 8 bases in between. CDR1 and CDR2 from the germline V gene are LGHNA and YSLEER.

The rearrangement joins TRBV7-3 to TRBJ2-1, with 11 bases matching TRBD2. Germline V gene sequence: CDR1 SGHTA, CDR2 FQGTGA. V trimming: 1 base; J trimming: 0 bases; junction bases outside the gene matches: 5. The CDR3 is 18 amino acids. CDR3 sequence (DNA): TGTGCCAGCAGCTTAAGTCTCACTAGCGGGAGCTCCTACAATGAGCAGTTCTTC. The encoded protein is CASSLSLTSGSSYNEQFF.

The genes are TRBV28 and TRBJ1-5; 7 bases are a match to TRBD1. The V and J ends lost 10 bases and 7 bases, in that order; junction bases with no gene match: 13. The CDR3 totals 14 residues. Germline CDR1 is MDHEN and CDR2 is SYDVKM. CDR3 sequence (DNA): TGTGCCACCGGCTACAGGGGATCGGGACAGCCCCAGCATTTT. Translated, it gives CATGYRGSGQPQHF.

The chain joins TRBV5-1 to TRBJ2-3; D not resolved. The germline gives CDR1 SGHRS, CDR2 YFSETQ. The CDR3 contains 16 residues. V was shortened by 0 bases and J by 0 bases, with 11 bases between the two germline ends. The chain's CDR3 is CASSLGQIRSTDTQYF. CDR3 in DNA: TGCGCCAGCAGCTTGGGGCAGATCCGTAGCACAGATACGCAGTATTTT. Together with reference TRBV5-1 and TRBJ2-3, the CDR3 gives the full variable domain: KAGVTQTPRYLIKTRGQQVTLSCSPISGHRSVSWYQQTPGQGLQFLFEYFSETQRNKGNFPGRFSGRQFSNSRSEMNVSTLELGDSALYLCASSLGQIRSTDTQYFGPGTRLTVL.

The rearrangement links TRBV6-5 to TRBJ1-1; D remains unclear. Trimming stripped 6 bases from V and 10 bases from J, with 15 bases between. The V gene's germline CDR1 is MNHEY and CDR2 SVGAGI. The CDR3 covers 12 residues. The CDR3 loop is CASSPQERRAFF. The CDR3 nucleotides are TGTGCCAGCAGCCCCCAGGAACGTAGAGCTTTCTTT.

The chain joins TRBV25-1 to TRBJ1-2; 8 bases map to TRBD1. Germline V gene sequence: CDR1 MGHDK, CDR2 SYGVNS. J was trimmed by 4 bases and V by 2 bases; bases with no gene match: 6. CDR3 length: 15 amino acids. DNA for the CDR3: TGTGCCAGCAGTGAAGTGGGACAGGTCTTCTATGGCTACACCTTC. This gives the protein CASSEVGQVFYGYTF.

This chain joins TRBV19 and TRBJ1-2, with 8 bases lining up with TRBD1. The V gene's germline CDR1 is LNHDA and CDR2 SQIVND (reference sequence). Trimming at V came to 6 bases and at J to 8 bases, leaving 5 bases not matched to a gene. CDR3 length: 12 residues. CDR3 protein: CASSLTGVGYTF. As DNA, the CDR3 is TGTGCCAGTAGCCTGACAGGGGTCGGCTACACCTTC.

The gene calls are TRBV18 and TRBJ1-4, with TRBD1 identical over 7 bases. V was pared by 6 bases and J by 5 bases, with 9 bases of the junction left unmatched. This CDR3 has 15 residues. Germline V CDR1 and CDR2: KGHSH, LQKENI. The CDR3 sequence: CASSASATGNEKLFF. CDR3 DNA: TGTGCCAGCTCGGCCTCCGCGACAGGGAATGAAAAACTGTTTTTT.

This sequence joins TRBV21-1 and TRBJ2-3; the listed D gene, TRBD1, was not tested against the DNA. TRBV21-1 is reported as a pseudogene. There are 22 residues in the CDR3. Here the CDR3 DNA reads TGTGCCAGCAGCAAAGGGATAGGTATCACGGGACAGGGGGACCTAAGCACAGATACGCAGTATTTT. Protein sequence: CASSKGIGITGQGDLSTDTQYF.

V is TRBV15 and J is TRBJ2-5; D might be TRBD2 (5 bases). CDR3 length: 15 amino acids. Germline loops: CDR1 LNHNV, CDR2 YYDKDF (reference sequence). With 0 bases removed from V and 5 bases from J, the gap between germline ends came to 13 bases. CDR3 DNA sequence: TGTGCCACCAGCAGAGATCCGGGTGGCGGGGAGACCCAGTACTTC. Encoded protein: CATSRDPGGGETQYF. Supplemented by reference TRBV15 and TRBJ2-5, the full variable domain reads DAMVIQNPRYQVTQFGKPVTLSCSQTLNHNVMYWYQQKSSQAPKLLFHYYDKDFNNEADTPDNFQSRRPNTSFCFLDIRSPGLGDTAMYLCATSRDPGGGETQYFGPGTRLLVL.

The rearrangement joins TRBV2 to TRBJ1-1; D gene ambiguous. CDR1 is SNHLY and CDR2 is FYNNEI in the germline V gene. The ends were cut back, 7 bases at V and 1 base at J, with 10 bases in the middle. There are 13 residues in the CDR3. This CDR3 is CASTVSGNTEAFF. The CDR3 DNA follows: TGTGCCAGCACTGTCAGTGGGAACACTGAAGCTTTCTTT.

This sequence joins TRBV7-9 and TRBJ1-1; TRBD1 might be the D (5 bases). The CDR3 is 15 amino acids. The V and J ends lost 5 bases and 4 bases respectively, with 17 bases between them. Germline V gives CDR1 SEHNR, CDR2 FQNEAQ (reference sequence). The CDR3 loop reads CASSPQTVMITEAFF. The CDR3 nucleotides read TGTGCCAGCAGCCCTCAGACAGTAATGATCACTGAAGCTTTCTTT.

The chain links TRBV2 to TRBJ2-7; 9 bases map to TRBD1. Losses at the gene ends were 5 bases for V and 3 bases for J; bases not matched to a gene: 8. This CDR3 has 15 residues. Per the germline V gene, CDR1 is SNHLY and CDR2 is FYNNEI. This CDR3 reads CASSRTGGKFYEQYF. CDR3 coding DNA: TGTGCCAGCAGTCGTACAGGGGGCAAGTTCTACGAGCAGTACTTC.

The chain has TRBV7-2 and TRBJ2-3; 7 nucleotides match TRBD2. There are 15 residues in the CDR3. J was trimmed by 3 bases and V by 2 bases; bases with no gene match: 5. The germline CDR1 and CDR2 sequences are SGHTA and FQGNSA. This CDR3 is CASSLMAGETDTQYF. CDR3 bases: TGTGCCAGCAGCTTAATGGCGGGAGAGACAGATACGCAGTATTTT.

The chain links TRBV5-1 to TRBJ2-5; 11 bases map to TRBD2. J gave up 5 bases and V 3 bases, and 15 bases lay outside the gene matches. Germline V CDR1 and CDR2: SGHRS, YFSETQ. This CDR3 has 18 amino acids. This CDR3 is CASSSGRLAGTLAETQYF. The CDR3 DNA reads TGCGCCAGCAGCTCGGGAAGACTAGCGGGGACTCTCGCCGAGACCCAGTACTTC.

The rearrangement uses TRBV5-4 and TRBJ2-7; 7 bases are shared with TRBD2. CDR3 length: 14 residues. Germline CDR1 reads SGHNT; CDR2 reads YYREEE (reference sequence). V lost 4 bases to trimming and J lost 7 bases; unmatched junction nucleotides: 11. CDR3 nucleotide sequence: TGTGCCAGCAGCCGTCCCGAGCGGGGCGGGGAGCAGTACGTC. Translated, it gives CASSRPERGGEQYV.

The V gene is TRBV19, the J gene TRBJ2-5; D ambiguous. The CDR3 is made up of 15 amino acids. From germline, CDR1 is LNHDA and CDR2 SQIVND (reference sequence). Trimming left V 1 base short and J 0 bases short, with 9 bases between. The CDR3: CASSIVRRDQETQYF. In DNA, the CDR3 is TGTGCCAGTAGTATAGTGCGACGGGACCAAGAGACCCAGTACTTC.

The CDR3 coding sequence is TGCGCCAGCAGCCAACCGGGACAGGGCCCCCCGGGGCAGTACTTC. Its protein product is CASSQPGQGPPGQYF. V and J are TRBV4-1 and TRBJ2-7; TRBD1 matches at 9 bases. CDR1 is MGHRA and CDR2 is YSYEKL in the germline V gene. V lost 2 bases and J lost 9; bases outside the gene matches: 11. This CDR3 comprises 15 residues.

This clone has more than one count but fewer than ten. The genes are TRBV29-1 and TRBJ2-7; tentative D call: TRBD1 (6 bases). Trimming took 4 bases from V and 5 from J, leaving 12 bases between them. The CDR3 contains 12 residues. The V gene's germline CDR1 is SQVTM and CDR2 ANQGSEA. CDR3 coding DNA: TGCAGCGTTGTTAGGGGGATCCACGAGCAGTACGTC. Its translation is CSVVRGIHEQYV.